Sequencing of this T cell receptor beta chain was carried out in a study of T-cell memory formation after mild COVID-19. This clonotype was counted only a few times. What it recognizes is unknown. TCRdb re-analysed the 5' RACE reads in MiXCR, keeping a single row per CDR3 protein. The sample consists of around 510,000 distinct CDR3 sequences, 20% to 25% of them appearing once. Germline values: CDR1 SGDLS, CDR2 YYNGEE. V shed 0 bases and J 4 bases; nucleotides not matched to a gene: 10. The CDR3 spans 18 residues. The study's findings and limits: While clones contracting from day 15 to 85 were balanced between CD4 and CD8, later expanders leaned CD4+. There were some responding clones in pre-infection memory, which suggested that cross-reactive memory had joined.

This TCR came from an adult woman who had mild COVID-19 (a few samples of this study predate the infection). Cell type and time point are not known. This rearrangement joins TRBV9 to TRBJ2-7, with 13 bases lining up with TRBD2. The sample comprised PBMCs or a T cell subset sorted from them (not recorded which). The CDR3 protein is CASSVGSGTSGIHYEQYF. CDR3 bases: TGTGCCAGCAGCGTAGGTTCCGGGACTAGCGGGATACATTACGAGCAGTACTTC.